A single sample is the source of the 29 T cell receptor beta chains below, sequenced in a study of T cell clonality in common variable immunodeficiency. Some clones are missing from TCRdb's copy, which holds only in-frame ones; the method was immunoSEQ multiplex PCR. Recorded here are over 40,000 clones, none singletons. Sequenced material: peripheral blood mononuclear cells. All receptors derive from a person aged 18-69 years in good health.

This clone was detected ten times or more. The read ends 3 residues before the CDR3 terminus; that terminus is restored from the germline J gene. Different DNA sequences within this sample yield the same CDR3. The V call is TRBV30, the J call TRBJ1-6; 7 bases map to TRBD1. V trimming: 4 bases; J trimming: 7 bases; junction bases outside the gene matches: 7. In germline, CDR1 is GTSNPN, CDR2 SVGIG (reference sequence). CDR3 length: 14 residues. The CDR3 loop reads CAWNPGTENSPLHF. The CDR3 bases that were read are TGTGCCTGGAACCCCGGGACAGAGAATTCACCC.

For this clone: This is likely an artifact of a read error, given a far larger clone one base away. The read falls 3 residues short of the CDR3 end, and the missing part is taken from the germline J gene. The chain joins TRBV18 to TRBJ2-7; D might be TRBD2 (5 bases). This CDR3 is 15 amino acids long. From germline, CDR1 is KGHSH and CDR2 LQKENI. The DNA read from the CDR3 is TGTGTCAGCTCACCACAAGCGGCTGCCGGTGACGAG. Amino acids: CVSSPQAAAGDE. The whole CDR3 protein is CVSSPQAAAGDEQYF.

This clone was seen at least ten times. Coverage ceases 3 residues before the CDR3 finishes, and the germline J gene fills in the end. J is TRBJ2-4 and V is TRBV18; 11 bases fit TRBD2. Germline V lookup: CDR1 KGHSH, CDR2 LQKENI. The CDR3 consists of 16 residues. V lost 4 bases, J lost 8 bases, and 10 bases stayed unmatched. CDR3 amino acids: CASSRTLAGGEDIQYF. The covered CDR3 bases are TGTGCCAGCTCACGCACTCTAGCGGGGGGTGAGGACATT.

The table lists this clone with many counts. The CDR3 loop reads CASRAGTANEKLFF. Partial CDR3 DNA: TGCGCCAGCAGGGCCGGGACAGCAAATGAAAAA. The chain recombines TRBV5-1 with TRBJ1-4, with 7 bases that match TRBD1. The sequence runs out 3 residues before the end of the CDR3; the remainder is reconstructed from the germline J gene. With 5 bases clipped from V and 5 bases from J, the junction kept 6 bases outside the gene matches. Germline V gene data show CDR1 as SGHRS and CDR2 as YFSETQ. CDR3 length: 14 amino acids.

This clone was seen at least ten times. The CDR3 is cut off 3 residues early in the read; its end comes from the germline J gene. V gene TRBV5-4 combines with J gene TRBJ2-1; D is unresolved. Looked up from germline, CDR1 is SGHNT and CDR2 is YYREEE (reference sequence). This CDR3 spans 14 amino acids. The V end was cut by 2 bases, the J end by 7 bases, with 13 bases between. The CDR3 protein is CASSFALRSNEQFF. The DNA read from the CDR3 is TGTGCCAGCAGCTTTGCGTTGCGGTCAAATGAG.

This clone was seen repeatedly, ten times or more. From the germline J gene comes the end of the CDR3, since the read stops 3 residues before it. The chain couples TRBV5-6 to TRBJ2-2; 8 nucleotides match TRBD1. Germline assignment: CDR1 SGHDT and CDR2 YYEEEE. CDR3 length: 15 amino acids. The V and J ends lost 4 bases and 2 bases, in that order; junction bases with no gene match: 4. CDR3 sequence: CASSHDRGNTGELFF. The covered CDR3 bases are TGTGCCAGCAGCCACGACAGGGGAAACACCGGGGAG. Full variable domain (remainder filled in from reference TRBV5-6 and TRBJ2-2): DAGVTQSPTHLIKTRGQQVTLRCSPKSGHDTVSWYQQALGQGPQFIFQYYEEEERQRGNFPDRFSGHQFPNYSSELNVNALLLGDSALYLCASSHDRGNTGELFFGEGSRLTVL.

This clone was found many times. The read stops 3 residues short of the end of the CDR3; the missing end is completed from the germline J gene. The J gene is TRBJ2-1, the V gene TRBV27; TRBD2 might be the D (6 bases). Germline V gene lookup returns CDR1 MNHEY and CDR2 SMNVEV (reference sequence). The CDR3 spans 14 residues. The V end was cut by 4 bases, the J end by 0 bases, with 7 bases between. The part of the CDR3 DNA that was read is TGTGCCAGCAGTTGGGGGGACTCCTACAATGAG. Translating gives CASSWGDSYNE. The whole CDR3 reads CASSWGDSYNEQFF.

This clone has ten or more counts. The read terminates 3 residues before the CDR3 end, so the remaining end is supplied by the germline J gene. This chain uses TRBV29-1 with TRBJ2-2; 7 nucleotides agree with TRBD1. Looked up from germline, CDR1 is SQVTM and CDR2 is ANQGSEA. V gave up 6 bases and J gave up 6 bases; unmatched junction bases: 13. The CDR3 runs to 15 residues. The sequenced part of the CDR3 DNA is TGCAGCGTCAACTCCCGACAGGGACGTTCCGGGGAG. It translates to CSVNSRQGRSGE. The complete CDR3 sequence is CSVNSRQGRSGELFF.

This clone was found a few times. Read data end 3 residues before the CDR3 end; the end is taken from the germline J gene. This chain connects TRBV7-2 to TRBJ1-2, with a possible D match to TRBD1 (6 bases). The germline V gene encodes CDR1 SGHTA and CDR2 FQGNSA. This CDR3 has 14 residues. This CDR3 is CASSLGDISYDYTF. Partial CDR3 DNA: TGTGCCAGCAGCTTAGGGGACATATCCTACGAC.

This chain's CDR3 is CASNSPAGASTDTQYF. CDR3 DNA (partial): TGCGCCAGCAATTCTCCTGCGGGGGCTTCCACAGATACG. The chain links TRBV5-1 to TRBJ2-3, with D perhaps TRBD2 (7 bases). The read comes to an end 3 residues before the CDR3 does, leaving the germline J gene to fill in the end. This CDR3 comprises 16 residues. Deletions cut 6 bases from V and 2 bases from J, with 19 bases between. Germline loops: CDR1 SGHRS, CDR2 YFSETQ.

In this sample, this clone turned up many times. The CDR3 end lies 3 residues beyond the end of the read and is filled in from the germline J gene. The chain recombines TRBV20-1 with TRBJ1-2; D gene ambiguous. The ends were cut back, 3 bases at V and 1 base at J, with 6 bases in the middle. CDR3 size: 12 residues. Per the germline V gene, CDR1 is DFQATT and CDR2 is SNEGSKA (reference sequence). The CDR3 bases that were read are TGCAGTGCTAGTAACAGTAACTATGGC. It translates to CSASNSNYG. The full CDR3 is CSASNSNYGYTF.

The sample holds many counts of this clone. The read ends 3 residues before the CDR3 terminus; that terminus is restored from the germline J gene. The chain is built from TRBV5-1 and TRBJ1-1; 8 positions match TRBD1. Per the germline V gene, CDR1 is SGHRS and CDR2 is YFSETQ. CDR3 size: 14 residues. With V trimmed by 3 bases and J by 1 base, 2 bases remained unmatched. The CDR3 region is CASSSQGGNTEAFF. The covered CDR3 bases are TGCGCCAGCAGCTCACAGGGGGGGAACACTGAA.

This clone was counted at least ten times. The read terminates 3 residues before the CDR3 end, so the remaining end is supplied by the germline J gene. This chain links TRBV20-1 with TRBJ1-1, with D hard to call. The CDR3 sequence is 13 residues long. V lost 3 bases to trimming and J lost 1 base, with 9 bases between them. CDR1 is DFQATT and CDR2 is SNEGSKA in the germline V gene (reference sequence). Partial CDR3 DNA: TGCAGTGCTAGTCGGGGTTCGAACACTGAA. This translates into CSASRGSNTE. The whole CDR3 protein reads CSASRGSNTEAFF.

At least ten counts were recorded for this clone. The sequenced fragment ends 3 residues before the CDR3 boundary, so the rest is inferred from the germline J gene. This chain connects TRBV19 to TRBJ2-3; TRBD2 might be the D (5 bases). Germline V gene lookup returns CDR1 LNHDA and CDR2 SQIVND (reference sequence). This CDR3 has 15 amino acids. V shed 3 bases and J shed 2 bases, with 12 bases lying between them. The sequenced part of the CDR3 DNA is TGTGCCAGTAGTATCCCGGGGATTAACACAGATACG. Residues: CASSIPGINTDT. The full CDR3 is CASSIPGINTDTQYF. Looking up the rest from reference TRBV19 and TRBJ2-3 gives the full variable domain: DGGITQSPKYLFRKEGQNVTLSCEQNLNHDAMYWYRQDPGQGLRLIYYSQIVNDFQKGDIAEGYSVSREKKESFPLTVTSAQKNPTAFYLCASSIPGINTDTQYFGPGTRLTVL.

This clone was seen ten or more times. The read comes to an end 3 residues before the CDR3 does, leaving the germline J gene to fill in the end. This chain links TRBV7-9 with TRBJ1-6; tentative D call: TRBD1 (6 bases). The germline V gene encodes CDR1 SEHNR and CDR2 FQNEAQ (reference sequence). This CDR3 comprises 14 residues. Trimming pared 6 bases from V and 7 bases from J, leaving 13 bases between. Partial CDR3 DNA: TGTGCCAGCAGTTCCGGGACATCCAATTCACCC. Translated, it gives CASSSGTSNSP. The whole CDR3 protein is CASSSGTSNSPLHF.

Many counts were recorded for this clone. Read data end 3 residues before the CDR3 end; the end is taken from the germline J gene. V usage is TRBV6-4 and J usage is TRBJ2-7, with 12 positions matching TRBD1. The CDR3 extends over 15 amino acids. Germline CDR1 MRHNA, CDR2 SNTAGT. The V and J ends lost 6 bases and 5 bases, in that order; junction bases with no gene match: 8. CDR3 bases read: TGTGCCAGCAGCCTCCGGGACAGGGGGCCCCACGAG. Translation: CASSLRDRGPHE. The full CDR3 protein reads CASSLRDRGPHEQYF.

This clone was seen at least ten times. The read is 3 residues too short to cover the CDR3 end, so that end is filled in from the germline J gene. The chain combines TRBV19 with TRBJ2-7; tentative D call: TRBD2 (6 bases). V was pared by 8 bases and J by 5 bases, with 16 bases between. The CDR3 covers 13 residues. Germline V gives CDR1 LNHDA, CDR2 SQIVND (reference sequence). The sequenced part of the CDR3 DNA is TGTGCCAGTGGAATGGCGGGGATCAACGAG. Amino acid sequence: CASGMAGINE. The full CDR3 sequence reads CASGMAGINEQYF.

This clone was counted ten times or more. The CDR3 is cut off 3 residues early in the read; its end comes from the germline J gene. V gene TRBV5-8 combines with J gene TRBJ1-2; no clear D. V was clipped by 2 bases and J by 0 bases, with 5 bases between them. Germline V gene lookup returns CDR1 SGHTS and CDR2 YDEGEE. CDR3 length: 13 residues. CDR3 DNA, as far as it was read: TGTGCCAGCAGCTTAGACACTAACTATGGC. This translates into CASSLDTNYG. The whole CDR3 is CASSLDTNYGYTF.

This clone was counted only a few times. The part of the CDR3 DNA that was read is TGCAGCGTCCATAATGGACTAGCGGGGGAAGAGACC. Translated, it gives CSVHNGLAGEET. The CDR3 in full is CSVHNGLAGEETQYF. This rearrangement joins TRBV29-1 to TRBJ2-5; 13 bases match TRBD2. The read ends 3 residues before the CDR3 terminus; that terminus is restored from the germline J gene. CDR1 is SQVTM, CDR2 ANQGSEA, per germline. V gave up 6 bases and J gave up 3 bases; unmatched junction bases: 7. CDR3 length: 15 amino acids.

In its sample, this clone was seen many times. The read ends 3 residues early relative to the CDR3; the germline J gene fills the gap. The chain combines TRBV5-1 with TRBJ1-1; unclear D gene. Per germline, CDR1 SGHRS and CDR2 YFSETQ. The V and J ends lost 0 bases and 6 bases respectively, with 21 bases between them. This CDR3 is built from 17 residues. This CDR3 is CASSLESPSSGVPEAFF. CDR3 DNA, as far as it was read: TGCGCCAGCAGCTTGGAGTCCCCCTCTAGTGGAGTTCCTGAA.

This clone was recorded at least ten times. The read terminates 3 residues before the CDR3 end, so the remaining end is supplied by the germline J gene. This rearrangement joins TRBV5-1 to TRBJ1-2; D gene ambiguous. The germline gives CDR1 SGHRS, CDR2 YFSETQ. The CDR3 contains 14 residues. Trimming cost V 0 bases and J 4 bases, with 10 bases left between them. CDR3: CASSLEQKGYGYTF. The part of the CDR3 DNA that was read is TGCGCCAGCAGCTTGGAACAGAAAGGCTATGGC.

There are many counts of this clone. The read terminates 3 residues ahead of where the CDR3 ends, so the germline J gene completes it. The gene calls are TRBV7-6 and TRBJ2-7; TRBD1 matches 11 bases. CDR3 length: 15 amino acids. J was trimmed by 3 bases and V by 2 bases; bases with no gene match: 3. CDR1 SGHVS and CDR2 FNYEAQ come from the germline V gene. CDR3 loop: CASSLTDRGHYEQYF. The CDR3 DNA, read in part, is TGTGCCAGCAGCTTAACGGACAGGGGGCACTACGAG. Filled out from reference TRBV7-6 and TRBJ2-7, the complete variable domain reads GAGVSQSPRYKVTKRGQDVALRCDPISGHVSLYWYRQALGQGPEFLTYFNYEAQQDKSGLPNDRFSAERPEGSISTLTIQRTEQRDSAMYRCASSLTDRGHYEQYFGPGTRLTVT.

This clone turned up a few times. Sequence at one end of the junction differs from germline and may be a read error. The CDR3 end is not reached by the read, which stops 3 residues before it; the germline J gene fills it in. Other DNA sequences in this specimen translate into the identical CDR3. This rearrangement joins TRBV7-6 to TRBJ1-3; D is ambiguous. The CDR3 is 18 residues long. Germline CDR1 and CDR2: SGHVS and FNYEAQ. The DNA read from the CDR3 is TGTGCCAGCAGCTTAGCGTGGGCACCCTCGAGCTCTGGAAACACG. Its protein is CASSLAWAPSSSGNT. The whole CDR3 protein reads CASSLAWAPSSSGNTIYF.

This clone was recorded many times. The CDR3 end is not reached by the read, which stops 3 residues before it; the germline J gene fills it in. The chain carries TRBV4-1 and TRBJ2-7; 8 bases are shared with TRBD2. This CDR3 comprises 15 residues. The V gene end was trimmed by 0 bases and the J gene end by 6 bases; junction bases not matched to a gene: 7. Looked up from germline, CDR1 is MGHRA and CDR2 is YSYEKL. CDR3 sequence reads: CASSQERTSGIEQYF. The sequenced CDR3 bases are TGCGCCAGCAGCCAAGAACGTACTAGCGGAATCGAG.

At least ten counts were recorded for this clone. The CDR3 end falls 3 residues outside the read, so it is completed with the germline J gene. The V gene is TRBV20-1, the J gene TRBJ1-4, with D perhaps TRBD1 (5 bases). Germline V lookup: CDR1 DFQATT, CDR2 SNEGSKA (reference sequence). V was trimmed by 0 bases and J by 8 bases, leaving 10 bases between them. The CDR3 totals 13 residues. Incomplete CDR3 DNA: TGCAGTGCTAGAGATGGTCCAGGGGAAAAA. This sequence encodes CSARDGPGEK. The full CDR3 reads CSARDGPGEKLFF.

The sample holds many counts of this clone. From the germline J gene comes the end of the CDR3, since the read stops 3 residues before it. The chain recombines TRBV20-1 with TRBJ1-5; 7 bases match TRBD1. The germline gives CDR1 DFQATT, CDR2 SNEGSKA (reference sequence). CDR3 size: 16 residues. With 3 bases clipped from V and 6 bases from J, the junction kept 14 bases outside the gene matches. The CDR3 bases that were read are TGCAGTGCTAGCCGCCAGGGGGGAATAATGGGTCAGCCC. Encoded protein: CSASRQGGIMGQP. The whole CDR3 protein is CSASRQGGIMGQPQHF.

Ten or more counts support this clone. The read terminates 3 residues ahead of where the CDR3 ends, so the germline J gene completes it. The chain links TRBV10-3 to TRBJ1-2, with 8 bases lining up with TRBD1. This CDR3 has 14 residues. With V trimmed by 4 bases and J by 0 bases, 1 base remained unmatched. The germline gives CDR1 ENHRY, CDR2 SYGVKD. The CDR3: CAISGTGTNYGYTF. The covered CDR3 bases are TGTGCCATCAGTGGGACAGGGACTAACTATGGC.

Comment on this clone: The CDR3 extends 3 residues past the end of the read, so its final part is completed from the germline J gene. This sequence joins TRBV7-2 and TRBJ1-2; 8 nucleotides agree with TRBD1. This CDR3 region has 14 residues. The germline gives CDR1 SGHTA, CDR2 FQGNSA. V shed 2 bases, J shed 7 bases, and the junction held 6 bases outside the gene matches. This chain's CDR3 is CASSLSQGASGYTF. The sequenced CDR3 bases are TGTGCCAGCAGCTTATCTCAGGGGGCCTCTGGC.

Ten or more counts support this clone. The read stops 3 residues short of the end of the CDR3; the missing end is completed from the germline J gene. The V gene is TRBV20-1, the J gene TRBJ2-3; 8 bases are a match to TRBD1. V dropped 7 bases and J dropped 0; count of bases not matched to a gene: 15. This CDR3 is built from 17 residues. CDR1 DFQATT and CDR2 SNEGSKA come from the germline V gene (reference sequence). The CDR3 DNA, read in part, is TGCAGTGTCTCAGGACAGGGAGGTCCATCTAGCACAGATACG. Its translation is CSVSGQGGPSSTDT. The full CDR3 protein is CSVSGQGGPSSTDTQYF.